These 12 T cell receptor beta chains came from one sample sequenced in a study of blood T cells in healthy people across ages. A second PCR of 7 to 11 cycles used a sample-barcoded 5' primer and a J-beta primer mix. TCRdb redid the calling of the 5' RACE reads with MiXCR, one entry per CDR3 protein. Among 1.5 million to 2 million distinct CDR3 sequences, roughly 50% were seen once, and the ten largest hold around 2.1%. Material for sequencing was blood. Receptors were obtained from a woman between 40 and 55 years old in good health.

The V call is TRBV29-1, the J call TRBJ1-5; D might be TRBD1 (5 bases). Germline assignment: CDR1 SQVTM and CDR2 ANQGSEA. Trimming cost V 7 bases and J 5 bases, with 12 bases left between them. This CDR3 comprises 12 residues. CDR3 sequence: CSAGTGHQPQHF. As DNA, the CDR3 is TGCAGCGCCGGGACCGGGCATCAGCCCCAGCATTTT.

The gene calls are TRBV5-1 and TRBJ2-5; tentatively, D is TRBD2 (6 bases). V lost 3 bases and J lost 0, with 12 bases in between. CDR1 is SGHRS, CDR2 YFSETQ, per germline. The length of the CDR3 is 15 residues. The DNA for the CDR3 is TGCGCCAGCAGCTGGGGACGGGAGTACCAAGAGACCCAGTACTTC. Its protein is CASSWGREYQETQYF.

This clonotype was picked up a small number of times. The gene calls are TRBV6-2 or TRBV6-3 and TRBJ2-1, with TRBD2 matching 9 bases. This CDR3 has 16 residues. V was pared by 2 bases and J by 6 bases, with 8 bases of the junction left unmatched. Looked up from germline, CDR1 is MNHEY and CDR2 is SVGEGT. This chain's CDR3 is CASSYTAGGPLNEQFF. The CDR3 region has the DNA TGTGCCAGCAGTTACACGGCGGGGGGGCCCCTCAATGAGCAGTTCTTC.

In its sample, this clonotype was seen a few times. V usage is TRBV6-2 or TRBV6-3 and J usage is TRBJ2-7, with D possibly TRBD1 on 6 matching bases. The DNA matches TRBJ2-5 better at its end, which makes the J call doubtful. Per the germline V gene, CDR1 is MNHEY and CDR2 is SVGEGT. The CDR3 loop spans 15 amino acids. CDR3 amino acids: CASSYSLRTEETQYF. The CDR3 DNA reads as TGTGCCAGCAGTTACTCGCTACGGACAGAAGAGACCCAGTACTTC.

The chain has TRBV20-1 and TRBJ2-3; D perhaps matches TRBD2 (5 bases). Trimming removed 1 base at V and 7 bases at J, with 9 bases between. CDR3 length equals 12 residues. Germline V gene sequence: CDR1 DFQATT, CDR2 SNEGSKA (reference sequence). CDR3 in amino acids: CSARVTGNTQYF. CDR3 nucleotide sequence: TGCAGTGCTAGAGTCACGGGGAATACGCAGTATTTT.

The V and J genes are TRBV29-1 and TRBJ2-5; D is possibly TRBD1 or TRBD2 (5 bases each). CDR1 is SQVTM and CDR2 is ANQGSEA in the germline V gene. Trimming took 3 bases from V and 5 from J, leaving 10 bases between them. CDR3 length: 12 amino acids. CDR3 amino acids: CSVDPGTETQYF. CDR3 coding DNA: TGCAGCGTTGATCCCGGGACGGAGACCCAGTACTTC.

CDR3: CASSSRGQADQETQYF. The CDR3 DNA reads as TGTGCCAGCAGCTCTAGGGGGCAGGCAGACCAAGAGACCCAGTACTTC. This chain connects TRBV11-1 to TRBJ2-5; TRBD1 matches 7 bases. CDR3 length: 16 amino acids. The trim removed 4 bases at V and 0 bases at J, leaving 8 bases unmatched. Germline V gene lookup returns CDR1 SGHAT and CDR2 FQDESV (reference sequence). The whole variable domain, filled in from reference TRBV11-1 and TRBJ2-5, reads EAEVAQSPRYKITEKSQAVAFWCDPISGHATLYWYRQILGQGPELLVQFQDESVVDDSQLPKDRFSAERLKGVDSTLKIQPAELGDSAMYLCASSSRGQADQETQYFGPGTRLLVL.

The V and J genes are TRBV5-3 and TRBJ2-1, with 7 bases identical to TRBD2. TRBV5-3 is known as an ORF, though its function is uncertain. Trimming removed 0 bases from V and 0 bases from J; junction bases left unmatched: 12. The CDR3 is 19 amino acids. CDR3 residues: CARSLARGTNMVSYNEQFF. In DNA, the CDR3 is TGTGCCAGAAGCTTGGCCCGCGGGACTAATATGGTCTCCTACAATGAGCAGTTCTTC.

This clonotype was seen a few times. The chain has TRBV14 and TRBJ2-4; D gene ambiguous. V gave up 0 bases and J gave up 6 bases, with 15 bases separating them. The CDR3 sequence is 16 residues long. Germline CDR1 SGHDN, CDR2 FVKESK. The CDR3, as DNA: TGTGCCAGCAGCCAAGATGTTCCGGGCCCGTTAAACATTCAGTACTTC. Its protein is CASSQDVPGPLNIQYF. The entire variable domain, with the rest obtained from reference TRBV14 and TRBJ2-4, is as follows: EAGVTQFPSHSVIEKGQTVTLRCDPISGHDNLYWYRRVMGKEIKFLLHFVKESKQDESGMPNNRFLAERTGGTYSTLKVQPAELEDSGVYFCASSQDVPGPLNIQYFGAGTRLSVL.

The chain couples TRBV18 to TRBJ2-6; D not resolved. Germline lookup yields CDR1 KGHSH and CDR2 LQKENI. The V end was cut by 0 bases, the J end by 3 bases, with 9 bases between. The CDR3 has 16 residues. CDR3 protein: CASSPPRVLGANVLTF. The CDR3, as DNA: TGTGCCAGCTCACCACCAAGGGTCCTTGGGGCCAACGTCCTGACTTTC.

This clonotype came up a few times. The CDR3 bases are TGTGCCAGCAGTTCAGACAGGGCCGGGGCCAAAAACATTCAGTACTTC. Its protein is CASSSDRAGAKNIQYF. V is TRBV6-5 and J is TRBJ2-4; TRBD1 aligns across 7 bases. The CDR3 is made up of 16 amino acids. CDR1 MNHEY and CDR2 SVGAGI come from the germline V gene. V was pared by 4 bases and J by 1 base, with 7 bases of the junction left unmatched.

This clonotype was detected only a few times. The chain carries TRBV10-1 and TRBJ2-4; D gene ambiguous. The germline V gene has CDR1 WNHNN and CDR2 SYGVQD (reference sequence). The V and J ends lost 5 bases and 8 bases respectively, with 10 bases between them. The CDR3 is made up of 12 amino acids. This CDR3 is CASSHDPYIQYF. The CDR3 coding sequence is TGCGCCAGCAGTCACGACCCGTACATTCAGTACTTC.